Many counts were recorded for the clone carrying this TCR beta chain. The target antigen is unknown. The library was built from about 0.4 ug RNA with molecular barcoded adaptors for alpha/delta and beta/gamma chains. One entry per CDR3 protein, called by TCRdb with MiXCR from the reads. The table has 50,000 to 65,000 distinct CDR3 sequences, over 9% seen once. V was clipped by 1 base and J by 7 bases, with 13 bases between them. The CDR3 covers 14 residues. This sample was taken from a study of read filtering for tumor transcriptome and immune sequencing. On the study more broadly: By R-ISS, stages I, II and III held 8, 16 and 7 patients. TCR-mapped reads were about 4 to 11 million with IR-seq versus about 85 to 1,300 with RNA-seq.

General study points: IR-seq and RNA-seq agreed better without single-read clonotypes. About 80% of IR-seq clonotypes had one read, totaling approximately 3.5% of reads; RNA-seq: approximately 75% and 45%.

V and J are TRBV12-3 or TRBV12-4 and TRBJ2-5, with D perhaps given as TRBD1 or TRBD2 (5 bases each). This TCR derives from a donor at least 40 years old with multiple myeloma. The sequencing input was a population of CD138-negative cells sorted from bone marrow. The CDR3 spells CASSLDPPRGTQYF. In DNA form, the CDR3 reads TGTGCCAGCAGTTTAGACCCCCCGAGGGGGACCCAGTACTTC.